The 8 T cell receptor beta chains below come from one sample, sequenced in a study of T cell changes during pregnancy in multiple sclerosis. Assay: immunoSEQ multiplex PCR; the TCRdb copy retains only in-frame clones and omits some. The sample shows 20,000 to 30,000 clones, about 92% of them seen only once. Here the sequenced sample was CD8+ T cells from peripheral blood mononuclear cells, taken in the third trimester of pregnancy. The receptors shown here come from a female donor in good health, enrolled as a control in a pregnancy study.

Only one count was recorded for this clone. This chain uses TRBV28 with TRBJ1-2; no clear D gene. This CDR3 contains 12 residues. V was cut by 3 bases and J by 7 bases, with 9 bases left in between. The V gene's germline CDR1 is MDHEN and CDR2 SYDVKM. CDR3 loop: CASSFGEPGYTF. As DNA, the CDR3 is TGTGCCAGCAGTTTTGGAGAGCCTGGCTACACCTTC.

The chain couples TRBV2 to TRBJ2-7; 8 bases fit TRBD1. After removal of 7 bases from V and 6 bases from J, the junction contained 8 bases not matched to a gene. Looked up from germline, CDR1 is SNHLY and CDR2 is FYNNEI. The CDR3 has 13 residues. The CDR3 DNA follows: TGTGCCAGCATTAGGACAGGGATGGGCGAGCAGTACTTC. Its translation is CASIRTGMGEQYF.

The chain links TRBV19 to TRBJ1-1, with a possible D match to TRBD1 (5 bases). Germline V CDR1 and CDR2: LNHDA, SQIVND (reference sequence). V lost 8 bases and J lost 5, with 9 bases in between. The CDR3 runs 11 residues. The CDR3 spells CASGGGTEAFF. The CDR3 DNA reads as TGTGCCAGTGGGGGGGGTACTGAAGCTTTCTTT.

This clone came up once. This chain connects TRBV13 to TRBJ1-2; a possible D gene is TRBD1 (6 bases). The germline V and J ends were trimmed by 4 bases and 8 bases, with 17 bases remaining between them. There are 14 residues in the CDR3. Germline CDR1 and CDR2: PRHDT and FYEKMQ (reference sequence). The CDR3 protein is CASSSDSLQEGYTF. In DNA, the CDR3 is TGTGCCAGCAGCTCGGACAGCCTTCAGGAGGGCTACACCTTC.

Of note for this clone: The junction does not match germline at one end; this may be a read error. Other DNA sequences in the same sample also yield this CDR3. V gene TRBV6-1 combines with J gene TRBJ2-7; 7 bases line up with TRBD2. CDR1 and CDR2 from the germline V gene are MNHNS and SASEGT. This CDR3 has 15 amino acids. Here the CDR3 reads CASSEESSGSYEQYF. CDR3 coding DNA: TGTGCCAGCAGTGAAGAGTCTAGCGGCTCCTATGAGCAGTACTTC.

This clone was seen once. The chain has TRBV6-1 and TRBJ2-7; 8 nucleotides agree with TRBD1. The CDR3 loop spans 15 amino acids. The junction had 8 bases not matched to a gene; V was cut back by 3 bases and J by 4 bases. Germline CDR1 reads MNHNS; CDR2 reads SASEGT. The CDR3 protein is CASSDTTGVWYEQYF. CDR3 nucleotides: TGTGCCAGCAGTGATACGACAGGGGTCTGGTACGAGCAGTACTTC.

The rearrangement uses TRBV5-1 and TRBJ1-1; tentative D call: TRBD1 (5 bases). V lost 1 base to trimming and J lost 5 bases, with 27 bases between them. CDR3 length: 19 residues. Germline-derived CDR1 and CDR2 are SGHRS and YFSETQ. CDR3 in DNA: TGCGCCAGCAGCTTGAGAGGGTCGCGGGGGTTCGGTTCGGTAACTGAAGCTTTCTTT. Amino acid sequence: CASSLRGSRGFGSVTEAFF. The entire variable domain, with the rest obtained from reference TRBV5-1 and TRBJ1-1, is as follows: KAGVTQTPRYLIKTRGQQVTLSCSPISGHRSVSWYQQTPGQGLQFLFEYFSETQRNKGNFPGRFSGRQFSNSRSEMNVSTLELGDSALYLCASSLRGSRGFGSVTEAFFGQGTRLTVV.

The gene calls are TRBV6-1 and TRBJ1-1; 11 nucleotides line up with TRBD1. CDR3 length: 14 amino acids. The germline CDR1 and CDR2 sequences are MNHNS and SASEGT. The junction had 2 bases not matched to a gene; V was cut back by 6 bases and J by 2 bases. CDR3 in amino acids: CASRDRGRNTEAFF. The DNA for the CDR3 is TGTGCCAGCAGGGACAGGGGGCGCAACACTGAAGCTTTCTTT.